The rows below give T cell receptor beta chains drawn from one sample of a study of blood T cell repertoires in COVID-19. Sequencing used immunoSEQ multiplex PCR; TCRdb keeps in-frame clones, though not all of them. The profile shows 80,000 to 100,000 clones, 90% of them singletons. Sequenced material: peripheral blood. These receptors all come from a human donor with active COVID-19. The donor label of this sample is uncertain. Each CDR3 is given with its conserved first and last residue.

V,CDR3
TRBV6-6,CASSYSDRGGSEAFF
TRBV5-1,CASSSGTMDSNQPQHF
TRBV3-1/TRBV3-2,CASWTGRGRIENIQYF
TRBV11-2,CASSLQGNFYGYTF
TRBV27,CASSSQLPYTQYF
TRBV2,CASQEARNTGELFF
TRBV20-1,CSAGETGSNQPQHF
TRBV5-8,CASSHNYEQYF
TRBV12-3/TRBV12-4,CASGDRGFTEAFF
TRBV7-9,CASSSKETQYF
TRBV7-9,CASSSRVQGDRNGYTF
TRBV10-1,CASSGGSSYEQYF
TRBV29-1,CSGTRDLGYGYTF
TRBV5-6,CASSLYSPTGEQFF